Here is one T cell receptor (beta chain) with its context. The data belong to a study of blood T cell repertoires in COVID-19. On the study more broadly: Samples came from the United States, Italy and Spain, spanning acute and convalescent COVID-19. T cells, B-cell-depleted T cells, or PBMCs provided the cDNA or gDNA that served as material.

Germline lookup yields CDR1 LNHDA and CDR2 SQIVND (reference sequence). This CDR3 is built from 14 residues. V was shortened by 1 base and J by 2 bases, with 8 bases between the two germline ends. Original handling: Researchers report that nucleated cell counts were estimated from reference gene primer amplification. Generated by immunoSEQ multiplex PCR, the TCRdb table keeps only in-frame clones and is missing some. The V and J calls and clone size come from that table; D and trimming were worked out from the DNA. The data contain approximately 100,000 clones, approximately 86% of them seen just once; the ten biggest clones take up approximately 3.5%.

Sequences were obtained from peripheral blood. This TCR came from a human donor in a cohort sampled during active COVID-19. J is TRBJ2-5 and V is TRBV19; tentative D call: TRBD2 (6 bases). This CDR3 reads CASSIGGGQETQYF. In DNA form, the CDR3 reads TGTGCCAGTAGTATAGGTGGGGGGCAAGAGACCCAGTACTTC.